The rows below give T cell receptor beta chains drawn from one sample of a study of response to subunit inactivated influenza vaccine. One entry per CDR3 protein, called by TCRdb with MiXCR from the RT-PCR reads. The sample records hundreds of thousands of distinct CDR3 sequences, roughly 25% being singletons. Sequencing was performed on CD4+ T cells sorted from PBMCs, taken 4 to 6 days after vaccination. These TCRs come from a man in his fifties who received an inactivated influenza vaccine. Both conserved end residues are part of each CDR3. D genes are given only for firm matches. Size is omitted from some rows. Given values are once, few, many or a class for expanded clones.

J,V,size,D,CDR3,DNA
TRBJ1-3,TRBV6-5,few,TRBD1,CASSYDRASGNTIYF,TGTGCCAGCAGTTATGACAGGGCCTCTGGAAACACCATATATTTT
TRBJ1-2,TRBV6-6,NA,NA,CASSRQNGYTF,TGTGCCAGCAGTCGACAGAATGGCTACACCTTC
TRBJ1-2,TRBV6-1,NA,NA,CASNRYSFTPNYGYTF,TGTGCCAGCAACCGATACTCATTCACACCTAACTATGGCTACACCTTC
TRBJ1-5,TRBV7-2,few,TRBD1,CASSFAQGYQPQHF,TGTGCCAGCAGCTTCGCACAGGGGTATCAGCCCCAGCATTTT
TRBJ1-5,TRBV20-1,NA,TRBD1,CSAVPGQGVGGNQPQHF,TGCAGTGCCGTCCCGGGACAGGGGGTAGGAGGCAATCAGCCCCAGCATTTT
TRBJ2-2,TRBV9,NA,TRBD2,CASSGLAGAGAGELFF,TGTGCCAGCAGCGGCTTAGCGGGAGCCGGCGCCGGGGAGCTGTTTTTT
TRBJ2-1,TRBV4-1,few,NA,CASSQVTTAGGHSYNEQFF,TGCGCCAGCAGCCAAGTTACCACCGCCGGGGGCCACTCCTACAATGAGCAGTTCTTC
TRBJ2-7,TRBV20-1,NA,NA,CSASSNFYEQYF,TGCAGTGCTAGTTCTAATTTCTACGAGCAGTACTTC
TRBJ1-6,TRBV6-1,NA,NA,CASSAGDSPLHF,TGTGCCAGCAGTGCAGGGGATTCACCCCTCCACTTT
TRBJ2-1,TRBV7-2,few,NA,CASRKDSGFRGNEQFF,TGTGCCAGCAGGAAAGATAGCGGTTTTAGGGGCAATGAGCAGTTCTTC
TRBJ2-3,TRBV7-9,NA,NA,CASSYGVPGSTDTQYF,TGTGCCAGCAGTTACGGGGTGCCAGGGTCCACAGATACGCAGTATTTT
TRBJ2-5,TRBV7-2,NA,NA,CASSLSGHGETQYF,TGTGCCAGCAGCCTAAGTGGACACGGGGAGACCCAGTACTTC
TRBJ1-4,TRBV7-9,few,NA,CASSLNPGRTNEKLFF,TGTGCCAGCAGCTTAAACCCCGGACGGACTAATGAAAAACTGTTTTTT
TRBJ2-2,TRBV20-1,few,TRBD1,CSARNPGQGPTGELFF,TGCAGTGCTAGGAACCCGGGACAGGGGCCCACCGGGGAGCTGTTTTTT
TRBJ2-7,TRBV7-2,NA,NA,CASSSMAGTYEQYF,TGTGCCAGCAGCTCCATGGCAGGGACCTACGAGCAGTACTTC
TRBJ2-7,TRBV24-1,few,NA,CATSDRGVREQYF,TGTGCCACCAGTGACAGGGGTGTGCGAGAGCAGTACTTC
TRBJ2-5,TRBV7-2,NA,NA,CASSPAGGGETQYF,TGTGCCAGCAGCCCGGCTGGGGGCGGGGAGACCCAGTACTTC
TRBJ2-2,TRBV10-3,NA,NA,CAISGGRHTPEGGELFF,TGTGCCATCAGTGGTGGCAGACACACCCCAGAAGGCGGGGAGCTGTTTTTT
TRBJ2-3,TRBV20-1,NA,TRBD1,CSALNRGQTDTQYF,TGCAGTGCTCTTAACAGGGGGCAGACAGATACGCAGTATTTT
TRBJ1-4,TRBV16,NA,NA,CASSHFGQTEEKLFF,TGTGCCAGCAGTCACTTTGGACAGACCGAGGAAAAACTGTTTTTT
TRBJ2-5,TRBV7-9,many,TRBD1,CASSLDRGETQYF,TGTGCCAGCAGCTTAGACAGGGGTGAGACCCAGTACTTC
TRBJ1-1,TRBV12-3/TRBV12-4,many,TRBD1,CASTLQGGSAEAFF,TGTGCCAGCACTCTACAGGGGGGGAGTGCTGAAGCTTTCTTT
TRBJ1-3,TRBV4-1,NA,NA,CASSQRLRESSGNTIYF,TGCGCCAGCAGCCAACGGCTTCGGGAGAGCTCTGGAAACACCATATATTTT
TRBJ2-3,TRBV5-1,many,NA,CASSITALGGTDTQYF,TGCGCCAGCAGCATTACAGCCCTAGGTGGCACAGATACGCAGTATTTT
TRBJ2-7,TRBV7-2,few,TRBD1,CASSPYRGSYEQYF,TGTGCCAGCAGCCCCTACAGGGGGTCTTACGAGCAGTACTTC
TRBJ2-7,TRBV14,few,TRBD1,CASSLLTRTGISYEQYF,TGTGCCAGCAGCCTACTAACCAGGACAGGCATCTCCTACGAGCAGTACTTC
TRBJ2-7,TRBV20-1,many,NA,CSAMGDRGVYEQYF,TGCAGTGCTATGGGAGATAGGGGGGTTTACGAGCAGTACTTC
TRBJ2-3,TRBV20-1,NA,NA,CSARDTWRALTDTQYF,TGCAGTGCTAGAGATACGTGGCGGGCTCTCACAGATACGCAGTATTTT
TRBJ1-1,TRBV30,few,NA,CAWRETVVGEAFF,TGTGCCTGGAGAGAAACGGTCGTGGGAGAAGCTTTCTTT